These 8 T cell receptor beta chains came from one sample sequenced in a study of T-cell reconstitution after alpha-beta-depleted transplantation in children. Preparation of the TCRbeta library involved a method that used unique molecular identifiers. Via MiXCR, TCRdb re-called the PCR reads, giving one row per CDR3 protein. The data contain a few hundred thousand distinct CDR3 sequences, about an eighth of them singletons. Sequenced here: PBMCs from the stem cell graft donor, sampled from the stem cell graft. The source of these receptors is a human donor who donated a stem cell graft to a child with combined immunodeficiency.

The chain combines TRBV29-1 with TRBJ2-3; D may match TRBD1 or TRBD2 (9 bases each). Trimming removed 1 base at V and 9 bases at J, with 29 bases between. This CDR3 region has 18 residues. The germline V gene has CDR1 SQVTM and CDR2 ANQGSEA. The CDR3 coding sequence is TGCAGCGTTGAAGGGGACAGGGAAAGGACTAGCGCCGAAGAAACGCAGTATTTT. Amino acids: CSVEGDRERTSAEETQYF.

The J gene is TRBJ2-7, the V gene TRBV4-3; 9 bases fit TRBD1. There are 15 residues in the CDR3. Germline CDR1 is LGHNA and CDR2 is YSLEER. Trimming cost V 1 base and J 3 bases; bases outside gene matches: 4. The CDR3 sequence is CASSQGGQGYYEQYF. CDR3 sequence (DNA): TGCGCCAGCAGCCAAGGGGGACAGGGATACTACGAGCAGTACTTC.

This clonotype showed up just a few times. The CDR3 DNA follows: TGTGCCAGCAGCGCAGGGGGTGGCTACACCTTC. Its translation: CASSAGGGYTF. The chain links TRBV6-2 or TRBV6-3 to TRBJ1-2; TRBD1 aligns across 7 bases. CDR1 is MNHEY, CDR2 SVGEGT, per germline. The CDR3 consists of 11 residues. With V trimmed by 6 bases and J by 7 bases, 2 bases remained unmatched.

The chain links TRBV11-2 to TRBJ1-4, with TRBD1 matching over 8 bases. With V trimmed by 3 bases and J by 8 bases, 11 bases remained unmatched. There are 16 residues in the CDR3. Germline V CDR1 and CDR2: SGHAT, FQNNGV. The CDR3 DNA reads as TGTGCCAGCAGCTTCGACTCGGACAGGGTGGGGGAAAAACTGTTTTTT. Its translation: CASSFDSDRVGEKLFF.

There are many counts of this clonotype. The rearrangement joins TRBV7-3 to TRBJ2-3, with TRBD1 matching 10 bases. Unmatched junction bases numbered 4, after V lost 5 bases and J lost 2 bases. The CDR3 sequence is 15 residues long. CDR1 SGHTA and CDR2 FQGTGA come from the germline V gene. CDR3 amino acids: CASSRTGGHTDTQYF. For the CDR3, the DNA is TGTGCCAGCAGCCGGACAGGGGGGCACACAGATACGCAGTATTTT.

The CDR3 loop is CASSTAGSSYNEQFF. For the CDR3, the DNA is TGCGCCAGCAGCACCGCAGGGAGCTCCTACAATGAGCAGTTCTTC. V usage is TRBV5-1 and J usage is TRBJ2-1, with D perhaps assigned TRBD1 or TRBD2 (5 bases each). The CDR3 has 15 residues. Trimming cost V 4 bases and J 0 bases, with 11 bases left between them. Germline-derived CDR1 and CDR2 are SGHRS and YFSETQ. Variable domain in full (rest from reference TRBV5-1 and TRBJ2-1): KAGVTQTPRYLIKTRGQQVTLSCSPISGHRSVSWYQQTPGQGLQFLFEYFSETQRNKGNFPGRFSGRQFSNSRSEMNVSTLELGDSALYLCASSTAGSSYNEQFFGPGTRLTVL.

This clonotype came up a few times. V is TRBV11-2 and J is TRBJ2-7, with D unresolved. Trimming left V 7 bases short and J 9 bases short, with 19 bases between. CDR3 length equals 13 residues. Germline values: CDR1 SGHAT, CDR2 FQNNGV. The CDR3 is CASIGSFAVGQYF. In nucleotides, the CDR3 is TGTGCCAGCATCGGATCCTTTGCCGTTGGGCAGTACTTC. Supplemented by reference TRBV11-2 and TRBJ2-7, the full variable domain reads EAGVAQSPRYKIIEKRQSVAFWCNPISGHATLYWYQQILGQGPKLLIQFQNNGVVDDSQLPKDRFSAERLKGVDSTLKIQPAKLEDSAVYLCASIGSFAVGQYFGPGTRLTVT.

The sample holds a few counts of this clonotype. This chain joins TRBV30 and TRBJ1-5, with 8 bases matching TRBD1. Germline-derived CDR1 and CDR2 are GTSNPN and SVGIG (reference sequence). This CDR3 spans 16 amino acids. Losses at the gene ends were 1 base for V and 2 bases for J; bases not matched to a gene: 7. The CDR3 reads CAWSASVTGGNQPQHF. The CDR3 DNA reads TGTGCCTGGAGTGCCTCCGTGACAGGGGGCAATCAGCCCCAGCATTTT.